A single sample gave rise to the 30 T cell receptor beta chains below, sequenced in a study of cytomegalovirus exposure and HLA in healthy donors. The PCR had 60 Vbeta and 13 Jbeta primers. Clones were sequenced by immunoSEQ multiplex PCR, and TCRdb holds only the in-frame ones, with some missing. This table has about 150,000 clones, about three quarters appearing once. The specimen was PBMCs. The source is a woman aged 40 to 49 in good health and CMV-seropositive.

This chain connects TRBV10-1 to TRBJ1-1; the D gene is possibly TRBD1 (6 bases). Germline values: CDR1 WNHNN, CDR2 SYGVQD (reference sequence). This CDR3 is 14 amino acids long. V was cut by 0 bases and J by 1 base, with 6 bases left in between. CDR3 protein: CASSESDRNTEAFF. The CDR3 DNA follows: TGCGCCAGCAGTGAGTCGGACAGGAACACTGAAGCTTTCTTT.

Details on this clone: An end of the junction does not agree with germline; a read error may underlie this. Other DNA sequences from this sample encode an identical CDR3 as well. This chain connects TRBV5-1 to TRBJ1-2; the D gene is possibly TRBD1 (6 bases). Germline V gene data show CDR1 as SGHRS and CDR2 as YFSETQ. CDR3 length: 14 residues. In DNA form, the CDR3 reads TGCGCCAGCAGCAGTGGGACAATTAACTACGGCTACACCTTC. This sequence encodes CASSSGTINYGYTF.

V gene TRBV30 combines with J gene TRBJ1-4, with D possibly being TRBD1 (6 bases). Germline CDR1 reads GTSNPN; CDR2 reads SVGIG (reference sequence). The CDR3 is 14 residues long. V was trimmed by 4 bases and J by 7 bases, leaving 16 bases between them. This chain's CDR3 is CAWNPGHRAEKLFF. DNA of the CDR3: TGTGCCTGGAACCCGGGACATCGGGCTGAAAAACTGTTTTTT.

This clone has only a few counts. The same CDR3 arises from other DNA sequences in this sample as well. V and J are TRBV7-9 and TRBJ2-3, with TRBD2 matching over 15 bases. Germline CDR1 and CDR2: SEHNR and FQNEAQ (reference sequence). V was clipped by 5 bases and J by 5 bases; unmatched bases: 8. The CDR3 runs to 17 residues. CDR3 protein: CASSTGTSGGQVDTQYF. In DNA form, the CDR3 reads TGTGCCAGCAGCACGGGGACTAGCGGGGGGCAAGTAGATACGCAGTATTTT.

J is TRBJ1-5 and V is TRBV4-2; 12 bases are a match to TRBD1. The germline gives CDR1 LGHNA, CDR2 YNFKEQ. CDR3 length: 19 amino acids. J was trimmed by 2 bases and V by 1 base; bases with no gene match: 9. The CDR3 nucleotides are TGTGCCAGCAGCCAAGCCAGCACCGGGACAGGGGGCGGCAATCAGCCCCAGCATTTT. Amino acid sequence: CASSQASTGTGGGNQPQHF.

The J gene is TRBJ2-3, the V gene TRBV2, with 12 bases that match TRBD2. Germline loops: CDR1 SNHLY, CDR2 FYNNEI. The CDR3 covers 15 residues. J lost 6 bases, V lost 6 bases, and 7 bases had no gene match. The CDR3 spells CASSAPSGGADTQYF. Here the CDR3 DNA reads TGTGCCAGCAGCGCCCCTAGCGGGGGGGCGGATACGCAGTATTTT.

This rearrangement joins TRBV28 to TRBJ1-2; 8 bases match TRBD1. The ends lost 7 bases at V and 4 bases at J; junction bases unmatched: 8. From germline, CDR1 is MDHEN and CDR2 SYDVKM. The CDR3 is 14 residues long. This CDR3 reads CASITSDRGYGYTF. Written as DNA, the CDR3 is TGTGCCAGCATCACCAGCGACAGGGGCTATGGCTACACCTTC.

The rearrangement links TRBV19 to TRBJ2-6; D not certain. V gave up 1 base and J gave up 2 bases, with 6 bases separating them. CDR1 is LNHDA and CDR2 is SQIVND in the germline V gene (reference sequence). This CDR3 has 15 residues. In nucleotides, the CDR3 is TGTGCCAGTAGTATAGTGTTAACTGGGGCCAACGTCCTGACTTTC. Translating gives CASSIVLTGANVLTF.

This chain links TRBV19 with TRBJ2-2; TRBD2 matches 8 bases. The ends lost 7 bases at V and 2 bases at J; junction bases unmatched: 3. The CDR3 loop spans 14 amino acids. CDR1 and CDR2 from the germline V gene are LNHDA and SQIVND (reference sequence). DNA of the CDR3: TGTGCCAGTACAGGACTAGCAAACACCGGGGAGCTGTTTTTT. It codes for CASTGLANTGELFF.

The rearrangement links TRBV14 to TRBJ2-5; 8 bases align to TRBD1. Germline loops: CDR1 SGHDN, CDR2 FVKESK. This CDR3 is 15 amino acids long. J gave up 5 bases and V 3 bases, and 8 bases lay outside the gene matches. DNA for the CDR3: TGTGCCAGCAGCCATAGGGACAGGCCGCGGGAGACCCAGTACTTC. Translated: CASSHRDRPRETQYF.

The table lists this clone with a few counts. V and J are TRBV5-4 and TRBJ1-1, with D uncertain. Trimming shortened V by 3 bases and J by 0 bases, and 15 bases separated the two germline ends. Germline CDR1 reads SGHNT; CDR2 reads YYREEE (reference sequence). The length of the CDR3 is 16 residues. The chain's CDR3 is CASSSSRRDLNTEAFF. DNA for the CDR3: TGTGCCAGCAGCTCAAGCAGACGGGATCTGAACACTGAAGCTTTCTTT.

This clone was seen repeatedly, ten times or more. The CDR3 nucleotides are TGTGCCAGTAAGGGAGCTAGCGGTGGAGTCAATGAGCAGTTCTTC. Its translation: CASKGASGGVNEQFF. The V call is TRBV6-1, the J call TRBJ2-1; 7 positions agree with TRBD2. The ends lost 9 bases at V and 6 bases at J; junction bases unmatched: 14. Germline lookup yields CDR1 MNHNS and CDR2 SASEGT. The CDR3 consists of 15 residues.

This clone was observed a single time. The CDR3 DNA follows: TGTGCCAGCAGCTTGGGACAGGGGCGCACAGATACGCAGTATTTT. Encoded protein: CASSLGQGRTDTQYF. The J gene is TRBJ2-3, the V gene TRBV7-9; TRBD1 matches at 10 bases. CDR3 length: 15 amino acids. V trimming: 3 bases; J trimming: 1 base; junction bases outside the gene matches: 1. Germline values: CDR1 SEHNR, CDR2 FQNEAQ (reference sequence).

The gene calls are TRBV6-5 and TRBJ2-1, with 7 bases matching TRBD2. CDR1 MNHEY and CDR2 SVGAGI come from the germline V gene. This CDR3 has 15 amino acids. V was pared by 10 bases and J by 0 bases, with 9 bases of the junction left unmatched. The CDR3 DNA reads TGTGCCACGGGGGGACGGACTAGCTCCTACAATGAGCAGTTCTTC. Its protein is CATGGRTSSYNEQFF.

This clone was observed once. This rearrangement joins TRBV18 to TRBJ1-1; 9 nucleotides agree with TRBD1. The V gene end was trimmed by 3 bases and the J gene end by 4 bases; junction bases not matched to a gene: 6. This CDR3 comprises 15 residues. Germline loops: CDR1 KGHSH, CDR2 LQKENI. CDR3 sequence (DNA): TGTGCCAGCTCACCGTCACAGGGGGCGGTCACTGAAGCTTTCTTT. Its protein product is CASSPSQGAVTEAFF.

V is TRBV30 and J is TRBJ2-1; the match to TRBD1 covers 7 bases. The CDR3 length is 13 residues. Germline V gene lookup returns CDR1 GTSNPN and CDR2 SVGIG (reference sequence). J lost 11 bases, V lost 6 bases, and 13 bases had no gene match. The CDR3 nucleotides read TGTGCCTGCGCCCTCCCCCCGGGACAGCAGCAGTTCTTC. Encoded protein: CACALPPGQQQFF.

This rearrangement joins TRBV11-2 to TRBJ1-1; no clear D gene. CDR1 and CDR2 from the germline V gene are SGHAT and FQNNGV. The CDR3 runs to 13 residues. Trimming pared 6 bases from V and 1 base from J, leaving 9 bases between. The CDR3 DNA reads as TGTGCCAGCAGGTACATACCGAACACTGAAGCTTTCTTT. Its protein is CASRYIPNTEAFF.

This chain uses TRBV6-1 with TRBJ1-1; TRBD1 might be the D (5 bases). The V end was cut by 7 bases, the J end by 8 bases, with 11 bases between. The V gene's germline CDR1 is MNHNS and CDR2 SASEGT. The length of the CDR3 is 11 residues. The CDR3, as DNA: TGTGCCAGCAACAGGCAGGGAGAAGCTTTCTTT. Protein: CASNRQGEAFF.

In the case of this clone: One junction end does not reproduce the germline sequence, and a read error may be involved. V is TRBV2 and J is TRBJ1-1; perhaps TRBD1 as D (5 bases). The length of the CDR3 is 14 residues. Germline CDR1 SNHLY, CDR2 FYNNEI. The CDR3 nucleotides read TGTGCCAGCTCCCGCGCCAGGGTGAATACTGAAGCTTTCTTT. Residues: CASSRARVNTEAFF. Full variable domain (remainder filled in from reference TRBV2 and TRBJ1-1): EPEVTQTPSHQVTQMGQEVILRCVPISNHLYFYWYRQILGQKVEFLVSFYNNEISEKSEIFDDQFSVERPDGSNFTLKIRSTKLEDSAMYFCASSRARVNTEAFFGQGTRLTVV.

This sequence joins TRBV13 and TRBJ2-2; a weak D match, TRBD1 (5 bases). Germline V gives CDR1 PRHDT, CDR2 FYEKMQ (reference sequence). CDR3 length: 15 residues. V was trimmed by 3 bases and J by 6 bases, leaving 14 bases between them. The CDR3 reads CASSFSQGFPGELFF. The CDR3 DNA follows: TGTGCCAGCAGCTTTTCCCAGGGATTTCCCGGGGAGCTGTTTTTT.

This chain connects TRBV4-1 to TRBJ2-1, with TRBD1 as a possible D gene (5 bases). Germline values: CDR1 MGHRA, CDR2 YSYEKL. The ends were cut back, 0 bases at V and 7 bases at J, with 22 bases in the middle. The CDR3 runs to 18 residues. The CDR3 sequence: CASSQDRESGNWVNEQFF. Here the CDR3 DNA reads TGCGCCAGCAGCCAAGACCGCGAATCAGGGAATTGGGTGAATGAGCAGTTCTTC.

The chain carries TRBV7-2 and TRBJ1-2; no definite D call. The CDR3 sequence is 13 residues long. V gave up 5 bases and J gave up 2 bases, with 9 bases separating them. Germline loops: CDR1 SGHTA, CDR2 FQGNSA. The CDR3 here is CASSRNSNYGYTF. The CDR3 bases are TGTGCCAGCAGCCGTAACAGCAACTATGGCTACACCTTC.

The chain recombines TRBV29-1 with TRBJ2-7; 7 bases agree with TRBD1. Unmatched junction bases numbered 17, after V lost 6 bases and J lost 9 bases. Germline lookup yields CDR1 SQVTM and CDR2 ANQGSEA. CDR3 length: 14 amino acids. This CDR3 reads CSVAEQGRGEAQYF. The DNA for the CDR3 is TGCAGCGTCGCCGAACAGGGGAGAGGGGAAGCGCAGTACTTC.

The chain couples TRBV19 to TRBJ1-5, with D possibly being TRBD1 (5 bases). Germline CDR1 reads LNHDA; CDR2 reads SQIVND (reference sequence). Trimming removed 3 bases at V and 9 bases at J, with 12 bases between. The CDR3 is 13 amino acids. The CDR3 is CASSIQGSPPQHF. The CDR3 coding sequence is TGTGCCAGTAGTATTCAGGGATCGCCGCCCCAGCATTTT.

The rearrangement links TRBV28 to TRBJ2-7; TRBD2 matches at 9 bases. This CDR3 is built from 15 residues. With V trimmed by 4 bases and J by 6 bases, 10 bases remained unmatched. In germline, CDR1 is MDHEN, CDR2 SYDVKM. The CDR3 DNA follows: TGTGCCAGCAGTTCTGCGGGGGGGGCGGGGGGCGAGCAGTACTTC. Its protein is CASSSAGGAGGEQYF.

V and J are TRBV30 and TRBJ1-5; no reliable D call. Trimming stripped 3 bases from V and 4 bases from J, with 10 bases between. This CDR3 is 13 amino acids long. CDR1 GTSNPN and CDR2 SVGIG come from the germline V gene (reference sequence). For the CDR3, the DNA is TGTGCCTGGAGAGGGAGAGGTAATCAGCCCCAGCATTTT. Protein sequence: CAWRGRGNQPQHF.

CDR3 bases: TGTGCCAGCAGCCCGGGGTGGGACAATCAGCCCCAGCATTTT. The encoded protein is CASSPGWDNQPQHF. The chain carries TRBV6-6 and TRBJ1-5; D gene uncertain. CDR1 MNHNY and CDR2 SVGAGI come from the germline V gene (reference sequence). The CDR3 length is 14 residues. Trimming removed 6 bases from V and 3 bases from J, with 12 bases in between.

In this sample, this clone turned up once. The chain links TRBV7-9 to TRBJ1-2; 8 positions agree with TRBD1. The CDR3 is 14 residues long. The V segment lost 7 bases and the J segment 11 bases; nucleotides outside the gene matches: 15. In germline, CDR1 is SEHNR, CDR2 FQNEAQ (reference sequence). CDR3 DNA: TGTGCCAGCAACCTACAGGGGGTCGACTACGGATACACCTTC. Translating gives CASNLQGVDYGYTF.

The chain recombines TRBV5-1 with TRBJ1-1; D not resolved. V lost 2 bases and J lost 3, with 14 bases in between. The germline V gene encodes CDR1 SGHRS and CDR2 YFSETQ. The CDR3 loop spans 15 amino acids. For the CDR3, the DNA is TGCGCCAGCAGCTTCGGAGGAATTCGGGACACTGAAGCTTTCTTT. Its translation is CASSFGGIRDTEAFF.

This chain links TRBV19 with TRBJ1-6, with a weak D call TRBD1 (5 bases). The V gene lost 5 bases and the J gene lost 9 bases, with 11 bases spanning the gap. CDR1 and CDR2 from the germline V gene are LNHDA and SQIVND (reference sequence). The CDR3 runs to 13 residues. The CDR3 protein is CASSRLGGSPLHF. CDR3 bases: TGTGCCAGTAGTCGGTTGGGGGGTTCACCCCTCCACTTT.